This T cell receptor beta chain came from a study of Ad26.COV2.S vaccination and SARS-CoV-2 variants. In the study overall: Dosing was one shot or two shots 56 days apart.

General study results and limits: Possibly, TCR breadth and depth analyses underestimated total T cell responses.

CDR3 size: 14 residues. Trimming stripped 7 bases from V and 0 bases from J, with 10 bases between. The germline V gene encodes CDR1 SEHNR and CDR2 FQNEAQ (reference sequence). The table came from immunoSEQ multiplex PCR; TCRdb's copy has only in-frame clones and leaves some out. Found here are hundreds of thousands of clones, less than 90% of them singletons; the top ten hold roughly 10%. Treatment here: some 19 received Ad26.COV2.S at low or high dose, single or two shots; 5 received placebo; per-sample allocation not given. Samples were taken on day 63 after the first vaccine or placebo injection. Built on an Ad26 vector, the vaccine expressed Wuhan-strain SARS-CoV-2 spike. Worth noting for this clone: Its antigen is unknown.

Sequencing used peripheral blood, obtained in a trial of Ad26.COV2.S vaccine versus placebo. This sequence joins TRBV7-9 and TRBJ1-3; TRBD1 might be the D (5 bases). This clonotype originated in a person aged 18-60 years who received the Ad26.COV2.S COVID-19 vaccine or a placebo. CDR3 coding DNA: TGTGCCAGCATCGGGACCGACTCTGGAAACACCATATATTTT. This gives the protein CASIGTDSGNTIYF.